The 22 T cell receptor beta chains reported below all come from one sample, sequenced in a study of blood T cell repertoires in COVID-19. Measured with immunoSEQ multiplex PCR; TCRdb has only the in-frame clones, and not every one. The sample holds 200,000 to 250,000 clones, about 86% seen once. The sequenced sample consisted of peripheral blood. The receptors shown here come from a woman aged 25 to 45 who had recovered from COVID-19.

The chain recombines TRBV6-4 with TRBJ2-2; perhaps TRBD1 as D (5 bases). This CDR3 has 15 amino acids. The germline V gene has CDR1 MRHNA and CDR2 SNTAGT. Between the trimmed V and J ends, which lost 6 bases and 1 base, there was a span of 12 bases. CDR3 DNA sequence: TGTGCCAGCAGCGCCCTAGGACAGAACACCGGGGAGCTGTTTTTT. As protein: CASSALGQNTGELFF.

In nucleotides, the CDR3 is TGTGCCAGCAGCTTAGCCCTGGGCGGAGGCTCTGGAAACACCATATATTTT. It is translated as CASSLALGGGSGNTIYF. This rearrangement joins TRBV7-6 to TRBJ1-3, with D hard to call. CDR3 length: 17 amino acids. Germline loops: CDR1 SGHVS, CDR2 FNYEAQ. V was cut by 0 bases and J by 0 bases, with 12 bases left in between.

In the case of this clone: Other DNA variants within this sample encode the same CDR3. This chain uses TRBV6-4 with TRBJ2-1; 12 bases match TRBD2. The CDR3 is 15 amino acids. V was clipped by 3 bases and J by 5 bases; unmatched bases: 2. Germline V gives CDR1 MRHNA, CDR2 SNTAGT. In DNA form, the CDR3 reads TGTGCCAGCAGTGAACTAGCGGGGGGCAACAATGAGCAGTTCTTC. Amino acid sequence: CASSELAGGNNEQFF.

The CDR3 region has the DNA TGTGCCAGCAGCCCCAGTCCAAACACCGGGGAGCTGTTTTTT. Residues: CASSPSPNTGELFF. The chain employs TRBV3-1 (or the pseudogene TRBV3-2) and TRBJ2-2; D is uncertain. Trimming took off 4 bases at V and 2 bases at J, with 8 bases between the two ends. This CDR3 contains 14 residues. The germline V gene encodes CDR1 LGHDT and CDR2 YNNKEL (reference sequence).

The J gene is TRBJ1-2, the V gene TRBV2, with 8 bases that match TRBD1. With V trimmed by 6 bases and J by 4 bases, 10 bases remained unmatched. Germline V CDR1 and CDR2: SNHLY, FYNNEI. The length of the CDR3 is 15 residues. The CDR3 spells CASSADRGVGYGYTF. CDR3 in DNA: TGTGCCAGCAGCGCAGACAGGGGAGTGGGCTATGGCTACACCTTC.

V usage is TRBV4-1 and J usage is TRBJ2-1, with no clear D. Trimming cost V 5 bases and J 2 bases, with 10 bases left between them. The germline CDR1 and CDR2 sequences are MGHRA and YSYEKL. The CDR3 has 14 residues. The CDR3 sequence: CASSIRSTYNEQFF. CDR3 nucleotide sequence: TGCGCCAGCAGCATAAGGAGTACCTACAATGAGCAGTTCTTC.

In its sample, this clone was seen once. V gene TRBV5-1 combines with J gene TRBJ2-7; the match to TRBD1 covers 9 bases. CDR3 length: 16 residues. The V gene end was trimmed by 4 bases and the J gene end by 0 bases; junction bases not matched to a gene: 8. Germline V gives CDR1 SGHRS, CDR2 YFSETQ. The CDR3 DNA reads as TGCGCCAGCAGCCTGGGACAGGGATCGAGCTCCTACGAGCAGTACTTC. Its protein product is CASSLGQGSSSYEQYF.

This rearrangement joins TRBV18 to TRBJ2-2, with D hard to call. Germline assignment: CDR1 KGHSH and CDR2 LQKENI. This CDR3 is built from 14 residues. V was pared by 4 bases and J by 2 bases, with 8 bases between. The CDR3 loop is CASSLKQNTGELFF. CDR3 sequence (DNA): TGTGCCAGCTCACTAAAACAAAACACCGGGGAGCTGTTTTTT.

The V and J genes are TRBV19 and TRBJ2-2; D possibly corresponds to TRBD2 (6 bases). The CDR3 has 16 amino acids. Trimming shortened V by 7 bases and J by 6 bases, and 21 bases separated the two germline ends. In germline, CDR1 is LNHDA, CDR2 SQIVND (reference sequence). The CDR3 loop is CASTRVEGSVAGELFF. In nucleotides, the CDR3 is TGTGCCAGTACGAGGGTGGAGGGTAGTGTCGCCGGGGAGCTGTTTTTT.

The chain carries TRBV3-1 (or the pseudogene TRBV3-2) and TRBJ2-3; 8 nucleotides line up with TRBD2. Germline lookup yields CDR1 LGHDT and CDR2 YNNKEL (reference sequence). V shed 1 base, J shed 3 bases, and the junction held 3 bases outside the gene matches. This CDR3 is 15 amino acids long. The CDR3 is CASSQGVAGTDTQYF. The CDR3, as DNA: TGTGCCAGCAGCCAAGGTGTAGCGGGGACAGATACGCAGTATTTT.

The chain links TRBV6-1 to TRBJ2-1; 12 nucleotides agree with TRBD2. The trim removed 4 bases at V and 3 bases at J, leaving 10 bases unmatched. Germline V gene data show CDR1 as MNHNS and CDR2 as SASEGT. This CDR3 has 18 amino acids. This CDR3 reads CASSVGLAGGTLYNEQFF. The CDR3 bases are TGTGCCAGCAGTGTAGGGCTAGCGGGGGGGACCCTCTACAATGAGCAGTTCTTC.

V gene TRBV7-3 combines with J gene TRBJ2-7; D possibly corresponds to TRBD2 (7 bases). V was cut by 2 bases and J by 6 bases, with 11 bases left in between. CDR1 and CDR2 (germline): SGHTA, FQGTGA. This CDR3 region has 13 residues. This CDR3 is CASSLAGAGEQYF. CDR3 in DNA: TGTGCCAGCAGCTTAGCGGGGGCTGGCGAGCAGTACTTC. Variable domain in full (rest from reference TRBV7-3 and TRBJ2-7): GAGVSQTPSNKVTEKGKYVELRCDPISGHTALYWYRQSLGQGPEFLIYFQGTGAADDSGLPNDRFFAVRPEGSVSTLKIQRTERGDSAVYLCASSLAGAGEQYFGPGTRLTVT.

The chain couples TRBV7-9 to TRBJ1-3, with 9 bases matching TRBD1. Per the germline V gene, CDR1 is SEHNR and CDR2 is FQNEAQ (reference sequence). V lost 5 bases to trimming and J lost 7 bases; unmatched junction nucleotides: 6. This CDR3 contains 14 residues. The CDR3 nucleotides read TGTGCCAGCAGCCTCGGGACAGGGTATAACACCATATATTTT. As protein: CASSLGTGYNTIYF. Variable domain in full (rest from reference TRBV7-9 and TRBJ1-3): DTGVSQNPRHKITKRGQNVTFRCDPISEHNRLYWYRQTLGQGPEFLTYFQNEAQLEKSRLLSDRFSAERPKGSFSTLEIQRTEQGDSAMYLCASSLGTGYNTIYFGEGSWLTVV.

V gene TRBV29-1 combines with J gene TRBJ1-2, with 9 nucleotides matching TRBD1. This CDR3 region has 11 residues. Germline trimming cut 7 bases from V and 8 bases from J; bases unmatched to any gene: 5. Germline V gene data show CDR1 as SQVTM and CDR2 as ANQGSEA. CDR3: CSDWTGEGYTF. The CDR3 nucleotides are TGCAGCGACTGGACAGGGGAGGGCTACACCTTC. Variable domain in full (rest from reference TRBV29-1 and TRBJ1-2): SAVISQKPSRDICQRGTSLTIQCQVDSQVTMMFWYRQQPGQSLTLIATANQGSEATYESGFVIDKFPISRPNLTFSTLTVSNMSPEDSSIYLCSDWTGEGYTFGSGTRLTVV.

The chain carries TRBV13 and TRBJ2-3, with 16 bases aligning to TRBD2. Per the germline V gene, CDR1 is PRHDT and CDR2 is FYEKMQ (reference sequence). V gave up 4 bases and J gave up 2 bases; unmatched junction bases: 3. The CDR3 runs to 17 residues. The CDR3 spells CASSWGLAGGHTDTQYF. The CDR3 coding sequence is TGTGCCAGCAGCTGGGGACTAGCGGGGGGGCACACAGATACGCAGTATTTT.

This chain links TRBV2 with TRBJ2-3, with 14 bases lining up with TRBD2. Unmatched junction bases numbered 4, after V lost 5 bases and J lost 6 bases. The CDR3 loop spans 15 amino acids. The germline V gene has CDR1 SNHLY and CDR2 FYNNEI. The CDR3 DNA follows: TGTGCCAGCAGTCCGACTAGCGGGGGGGCCGATACGCAGTATTTT. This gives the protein CASSPTSGGADTQYF.

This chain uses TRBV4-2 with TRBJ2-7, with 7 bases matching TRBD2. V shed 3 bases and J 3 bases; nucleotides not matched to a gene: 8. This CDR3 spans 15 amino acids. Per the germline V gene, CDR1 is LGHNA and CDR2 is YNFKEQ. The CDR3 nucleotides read TGTGCCAGCAGCCACGCCCTGGCGGGAGTCTACGAGCAGTACTTC. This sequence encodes CASSHALAGVYEQYF.

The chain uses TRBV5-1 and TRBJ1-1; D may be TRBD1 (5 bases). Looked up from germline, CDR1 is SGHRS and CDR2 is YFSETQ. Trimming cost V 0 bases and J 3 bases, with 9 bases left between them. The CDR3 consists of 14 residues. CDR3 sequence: CASSLAGADTEAFF. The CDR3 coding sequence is TGCGCCAGCAGCTTGGCTGGGGCAGACACTGAAGCTTTCTTT.

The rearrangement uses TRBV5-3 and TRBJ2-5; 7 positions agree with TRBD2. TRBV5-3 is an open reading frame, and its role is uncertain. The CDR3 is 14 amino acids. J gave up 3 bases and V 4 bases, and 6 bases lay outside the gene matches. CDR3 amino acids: CARSAGTTEETQYF. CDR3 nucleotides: TGTGCCAGAAGCGCCGGGACTACCGAAGAGACCCAGTACTTC.

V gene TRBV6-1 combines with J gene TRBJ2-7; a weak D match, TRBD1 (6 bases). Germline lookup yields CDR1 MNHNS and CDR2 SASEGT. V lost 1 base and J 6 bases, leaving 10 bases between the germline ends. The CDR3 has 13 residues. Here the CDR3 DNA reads TGTGCCAGCAGTGAAGGGGACACGGGCGAGCAGTACTTC. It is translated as CASSEGDTGEQYF.

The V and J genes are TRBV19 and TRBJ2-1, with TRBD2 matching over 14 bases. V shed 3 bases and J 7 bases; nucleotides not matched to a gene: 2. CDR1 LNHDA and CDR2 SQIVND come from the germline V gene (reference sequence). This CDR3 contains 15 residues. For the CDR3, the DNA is TGTGCCAGTAGTATCAGGACTAGCGGGAGGAATGAGCAGTTCTTC. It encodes CASSIRTSGRNEQFF.

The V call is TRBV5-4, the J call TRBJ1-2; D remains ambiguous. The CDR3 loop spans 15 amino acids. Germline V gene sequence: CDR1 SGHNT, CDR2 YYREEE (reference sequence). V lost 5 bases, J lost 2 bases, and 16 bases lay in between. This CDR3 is CASSLWASRNYGYTF. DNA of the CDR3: TGTGCCAGCAGTCTGTGGGCCTCACGGAACTATGGCTACACCTTC.